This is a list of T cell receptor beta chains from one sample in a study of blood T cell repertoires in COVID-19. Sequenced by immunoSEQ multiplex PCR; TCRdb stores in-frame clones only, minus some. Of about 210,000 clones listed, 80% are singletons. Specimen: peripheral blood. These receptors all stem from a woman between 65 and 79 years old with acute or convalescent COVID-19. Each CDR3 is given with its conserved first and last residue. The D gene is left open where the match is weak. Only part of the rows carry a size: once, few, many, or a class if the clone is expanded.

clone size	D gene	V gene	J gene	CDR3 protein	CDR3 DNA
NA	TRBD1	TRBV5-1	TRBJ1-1	CASSADRGGTEAFF	TGCGCCAGCAGCGCGGACAGGGGAGGCACTGAAGCTTTCTTT
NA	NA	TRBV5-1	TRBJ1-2	CASSLAPVGRTEYGYTF	TGCGCCAGCAGCTTGGCCCCCGTTGGCAGGACTGAATATGGCTACACCTTC
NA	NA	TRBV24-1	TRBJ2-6	CATTKLLGANVLTF	TGTGCCACCACAAAGCTTCTGGGGGCCAACGTCCTGACTTTC
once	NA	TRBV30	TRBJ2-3	CAWSGSALGDTQYF	TGTGCCTGGAGTGGGAGCGCCCTGGGAGATACGCAGTATTTT
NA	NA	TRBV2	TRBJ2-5	CASSDRQETQYF	TGTGCCAGCAGTGACAGGCAAGAGACCCAGTACTTC
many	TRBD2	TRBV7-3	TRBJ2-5	CASSPSGGVRTQYF	TGTGCCAGCAGCCCTAGCGGGGGGGTCCGGACCCAGTACTTC
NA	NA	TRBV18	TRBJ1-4	CASSRNPGFEDEKLFF	TGTGCCAGCTCTCGTAACCCAGGGTTCGAGGATGAAAAACTGTTTTTT
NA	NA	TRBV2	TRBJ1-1	CARSYFGMGYTEAFF	TGTGCCAGGTCCTATTTCGGGATGGGTTACACTGAAGCTTTCTTT
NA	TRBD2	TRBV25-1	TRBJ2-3	CATVAGGTDTQYF	TGTGCCACCGTAGCGGGGGGCACAGATACGCAGTATTTT
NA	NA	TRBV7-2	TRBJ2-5	CASSLGRGGMQTQYF	TGTGCCAGCAGCTTAGGCAGGGGAGGGATGCAGACCCAGTACTTC
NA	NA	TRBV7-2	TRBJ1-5	CASSTREGGGNQPQHF	TGTGCCAGCAGCACCAGGGAGGGGGGGGGCAATCAGCCCCAGCATTTT